One and the same sample provided the 8 T cell receptor beta chains below, sequenced in a study of prognosis after radiotherapy for stage I lung cancer. With two-round multiplex PCR, TCR beta CDR3 sequences were amplified from genomic DNA. Initially, in first-round PCR, primers specific to each TRBV and TRBJ gene were used. TCRdb recomputed calls from the multiplex PCR reads with MiXCR, one row per CDR3 protein. The sample lists approximately 16,000 distinct CDR3 sequences, 25% to 35% occurring once. The sample consisted of PBMCs, taken before or after stereotactic body radiation therapy (not recorded which). These receptors came from a donor at least 50 years old with non-small cell lung cancer.

This clonotype was counted many times. The rearrangement joins TRBV14 to TRBJ2-7; TRBD1 matches 9 bases. Germline CDR1 is SGHDN and CDR2 is FVKESK. V lost 6 bases and J lost 3; bases outside the gene matches: 3. CDR3 length equals 13 residues. In DNA form, the CDR3 reads TGTGCCAGCAGAAGGACAGGGGTCTACGAGCAGTACTTC. Encoded protein: CASRRTGVYEQYF.

The V and J genes are TRBV28 and TRBJ1-3; weak D call: TRBD1 (6 bases). This CDR3 region has 13 residues. V was cut by 7 bases and J by 4 bases, with 11 bases left in between. CDR1 MDHEN and CDR2 SYDVKM come from the germline V gene. In DNA form, the CDR3 reads TGTGCCAGCACCCCGAGGGGGGGAAACACCATATATTTT. Its translation is CASTPRGGNTIYF.

This clonotype was observed at least ten times. CDR3 coding DNA: TGTGCCAGCATGCGGGATCAAATCCACGAGCAGTACTTC. This codes for CASMRDQIHEQYF. J is TRBJ2-7 and V is TRBV2; TRBD2 might be the D (6 bases). The germline gives CDR1 SNHLY, CDR2 FYNNEI. Trimming stripped 7 bases from V and 5 bases from J, with 15 bases between. This CDR3 region has 13 residues.

This clonotype was counted ten times or more. DNA for the CDR3: TGTGCCAGCAGCGTAGTGAGCTCTGGAAACACCATATATTTT. Protein: CASSVVSSGNTIYF. The chain employs TRBV9 and TRBJ1-3, with unresolved D. CDR1 and CDR2 (germline): SGDLS, YYNGEE. Deletions cut 0 bases from V and 0 bases from J, with 4 bases between. The CDR3 totals 14 residues.

This clonotype was seen repeatedly, ten times or more. The V call is TRBV4-1, the J call TRBJ2-5; 9 nucleotides line up with TRBD2. This CDR3 has 15 amino acids. Per germline, CDR1 MGHRA and CDR2 YSYEKL. Trimming removed 1 base from V and 2 bases from J; junction bases left unmatched: 2. Here the CDR3 DNA reads TGCGCCAGCAGCCAAGGGCTAGCGGGGCAAGAGACCCAGTACTTC. The encoded protein is CASSQGLAGQETQYF.

The sample holds many counts of this clonotype. The CDR3 bases are TGTGCCAGCAGCGCCCCCTTCACCGGGACAGGACTCAATGGCTACACCTTC. Translated, it gives CASSAPFTGTGLNGYTF. The chain links TRBV9 to TRBJ1-2; TRBD1 matches at 8 bases. CDR1 and CDR2 (germline): SGDLS, YYNGEE. This CDR3 comprises 17 residues. J lost 6 bases, V lost 3 bases, and 16 bases had no gene match.

In its sample, this clonotype was seen a few times. A read error is possible here, since a much larger clone lies one base away. The CDR3 here is CVWRGRGEEAFF. CDR3 coding DNA: TGTGTCTGGAGAGGCAGGGGCGAAGAAGCTTTCTTT. The V gene is TRBV30, the J gene TRBJ1-1; D perhaps matches TRBD1 (6 bases). This CDR3 has 12 residues. In germline, CDR1 is GTSNPN, CDR2 SVGIG (reference sequence).

The sample holds many counts of this clonotype. V is TRBV20-1 and J is TRBJ1-2, with no clear D. V lost 5 bases, J lost 0 bases, and 7 bases lay in between. Germline assignment: CDR1 DFQATT and CDR2 SNEGSKA (reference sequence). The CDR3 totals 12 residues. In DNA, the CDR3 is TGCAGTGCTTCATATTCTAACTATGGCTACACCTTC. Residues: CSASYSNYGYTF.